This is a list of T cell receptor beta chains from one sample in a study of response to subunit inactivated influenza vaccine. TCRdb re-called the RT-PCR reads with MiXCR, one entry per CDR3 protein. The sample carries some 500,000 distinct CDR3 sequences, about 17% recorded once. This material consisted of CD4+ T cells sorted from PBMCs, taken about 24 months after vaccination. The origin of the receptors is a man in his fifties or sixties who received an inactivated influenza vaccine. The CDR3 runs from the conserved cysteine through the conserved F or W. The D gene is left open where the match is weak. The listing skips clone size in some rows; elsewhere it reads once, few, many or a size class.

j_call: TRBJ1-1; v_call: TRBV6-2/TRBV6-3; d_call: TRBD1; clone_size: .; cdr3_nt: TGTGCCAGCAGACATAGACTGGACAGGGCGAACACTGAAGCTTTCTTT; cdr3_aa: CASRHRLDRANTEAFF
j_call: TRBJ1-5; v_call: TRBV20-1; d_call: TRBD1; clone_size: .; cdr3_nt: TGCAGTGCTAGAGATTTAGACAGGGGGGATTATAGCAATCAGCCCCAGCATTTT; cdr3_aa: CSARDLDRGDYSNQPQHF
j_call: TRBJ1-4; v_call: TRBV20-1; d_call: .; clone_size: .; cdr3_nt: TGCAGTGCCCGGAGAGGGGGACGGAATGAAAAACTGTTTTTT; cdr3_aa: CSARRGGRNEKLFF
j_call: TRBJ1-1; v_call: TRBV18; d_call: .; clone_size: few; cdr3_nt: TGTGCCAGCTCACCGGGCAGGGAGGTTAACACTGAAGCTTTCTTT; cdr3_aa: CASSPGREVNTEAFF
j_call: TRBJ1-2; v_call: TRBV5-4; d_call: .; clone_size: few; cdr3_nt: TGTGCCAGCAGCCCGGCCCTCAGTAACTATGGCTACACCTTC; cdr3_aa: CASSPALSNYGYTF
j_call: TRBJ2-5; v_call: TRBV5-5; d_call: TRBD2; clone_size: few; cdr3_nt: TGTGCCAGCAGCTCTATTCGGACTAGCGGGGGCTTCTCAGAGGACCAGTACTTC; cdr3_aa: CASSSIRTSGGFSEDQYF
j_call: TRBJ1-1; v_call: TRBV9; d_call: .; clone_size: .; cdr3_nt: TGTGCCAGCAGCGTAGTCTCCAGCCCACGGATTCTGAACACTGAAGCTTTCTTT; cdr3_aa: CASSVVSSPRILNTEAFF
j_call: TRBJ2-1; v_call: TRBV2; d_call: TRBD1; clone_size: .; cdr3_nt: TGTGCCAGCCATACAGGGGGCAATGAGCAGTTCTTC; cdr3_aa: CASHTGGNEQFF
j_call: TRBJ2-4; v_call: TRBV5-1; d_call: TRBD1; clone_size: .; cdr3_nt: TGCGCCAGCAGCTTGGCCCCGGGACAGGGGGTTTACATTCAGTACTTC; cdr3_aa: CASSLAPGQGVYIQYF
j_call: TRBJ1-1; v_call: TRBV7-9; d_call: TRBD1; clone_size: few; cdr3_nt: TGTGCCAGCAGCTTGGAAGGACAGGGGCGGTTGGCTGAAGCTTTCTTT; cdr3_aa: CASSLEGQGRLAEAFF
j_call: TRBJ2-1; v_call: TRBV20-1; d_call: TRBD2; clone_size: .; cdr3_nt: TGCAGTGCTGGGCGTCTAGGGGCGGGAGCCGTAGGTGAGCAGTTCTTC; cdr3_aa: CSAGRLGAGAVGEQFF
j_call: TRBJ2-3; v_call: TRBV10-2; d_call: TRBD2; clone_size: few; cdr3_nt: TGCGCCAGCGCGGGGGGCTACACAGATACGCAGTATTTT; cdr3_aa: CASAGGYTDTQYF
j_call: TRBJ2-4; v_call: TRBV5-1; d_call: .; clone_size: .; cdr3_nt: TGCGCCAGCAGCATCAGTTGGGGAGCCAAAAACATTCAGTACTTC; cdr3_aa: CASSISWGAKNIQYF
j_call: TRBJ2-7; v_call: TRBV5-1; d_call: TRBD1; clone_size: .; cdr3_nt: TGCGCCAGCAGCTTCTACGGACAGGTCGGAGGCGAGCAGTACTTC; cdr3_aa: CASSFYGQVGGEQYF
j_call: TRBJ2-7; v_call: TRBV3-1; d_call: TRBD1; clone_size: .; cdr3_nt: TGTGCCAGCAGCCAAGGACAAGGGGGCCGGTACGAGCAGTACTTC; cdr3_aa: CASSQGQGGRYEQYF
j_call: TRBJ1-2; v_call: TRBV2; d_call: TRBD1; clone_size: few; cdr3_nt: TGTGCCAGCGCTGGCGGGACAGCAGAAAAGACGAACTATGGCTACACCTTC; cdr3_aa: CASAGGTAEKTNYGYTF
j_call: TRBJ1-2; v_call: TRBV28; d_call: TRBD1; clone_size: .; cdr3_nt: TGTGCCAGCAGCCAAGGACAGGGGAGAGCCTATGGCTACACCTTC; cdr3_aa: CASSQGQGRAYGYTF
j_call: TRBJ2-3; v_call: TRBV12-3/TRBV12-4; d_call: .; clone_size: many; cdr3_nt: TGTGCCAGCAGACGAACCACAGATACGCAGTATTTT; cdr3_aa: CASRRTTDTQYF
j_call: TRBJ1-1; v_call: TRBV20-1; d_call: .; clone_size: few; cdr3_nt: TGCAGTGCTACAATAGGGGGAACGATGAACACTGAAGCTTTCTTT; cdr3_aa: CSATIGGTMNTEAFF
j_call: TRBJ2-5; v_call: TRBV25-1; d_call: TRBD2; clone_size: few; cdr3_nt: TGTGCCAGCAGTAGCGGGAGGCCCCAAGAGACCCAGTACTTC; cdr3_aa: CASSSGRPQETQYF
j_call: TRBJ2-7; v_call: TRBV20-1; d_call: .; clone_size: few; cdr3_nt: TGCAGTGGAGAGGACAACTCCTACGAGCAGTACTTC; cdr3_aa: CSGEDNSYEQYF
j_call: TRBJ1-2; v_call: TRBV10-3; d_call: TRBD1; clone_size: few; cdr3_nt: TGTGCCATCAGTTTAGAGAGGGGGCACTATGGCTACACCTTC; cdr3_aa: CAISLERGHYGYTF
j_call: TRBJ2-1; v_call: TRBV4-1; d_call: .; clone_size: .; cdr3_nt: TGCGCCAGCAGCCCGACAGGCGTCCCCTACAATGAGCAGTTCTTC; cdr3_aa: CASSPTGVPYNEQFF
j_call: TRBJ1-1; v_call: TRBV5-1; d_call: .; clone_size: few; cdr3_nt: TGCGCCAGCAGCCACGATGAGGGAAGTATCACTGAAGCTTTCTTT; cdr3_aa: CASSHDEGSITEAFF
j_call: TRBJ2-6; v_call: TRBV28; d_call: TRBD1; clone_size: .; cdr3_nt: TGTGCCAGCAGCGGGAACGCCTGGGACAGGGGGGTCTCTGGGGCCAACGTCCTGACTTTC; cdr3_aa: CASSGNAWDRGVSGANVLTF
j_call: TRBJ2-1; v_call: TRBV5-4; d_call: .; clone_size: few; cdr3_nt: TGTGCCAGCAGACAGGACTGGAGGGCTGAGCAGTTCTTC; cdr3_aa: CASRQDWRAEQFF
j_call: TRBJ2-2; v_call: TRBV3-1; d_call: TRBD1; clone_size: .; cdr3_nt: TGTGCCAGCAGCCCTGGGACAGGTCTGGCCGGGGAGCTGTTTTTT; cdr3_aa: CASSPGTGLAGELFF
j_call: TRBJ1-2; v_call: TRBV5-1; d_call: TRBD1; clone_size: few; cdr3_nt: TGCGCCAGCAGCTGGGGGACAGGCGTTGATGGCTACACCTTC; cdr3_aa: CASSWGTGVDGYTF
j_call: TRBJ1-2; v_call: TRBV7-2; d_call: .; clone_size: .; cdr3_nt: TGTGCCAGCAGCCCAGAGACAGGTCCCTATGGCTACACCTTC; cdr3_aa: CASSPETGPYGYTF
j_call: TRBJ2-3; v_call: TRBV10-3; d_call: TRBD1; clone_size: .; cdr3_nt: TGTGCCATCGCCTTGAGGGACAGTAGCACAGATACGCAGTATTTT; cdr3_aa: CAIALRDSSTDTQYF
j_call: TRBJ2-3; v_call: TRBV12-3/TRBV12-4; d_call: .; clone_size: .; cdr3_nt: TGTGCCAGCAGTTACAGGGAGAGCACAGATACGCAGTATTTT; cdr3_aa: CASSYRESTDTQYF
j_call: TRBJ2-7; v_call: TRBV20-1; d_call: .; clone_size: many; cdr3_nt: TGCAGTGCTAGAGGGGGCGGAGGGGGCTCCTACGAGCAGTACTTC; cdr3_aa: CSARGGGGGSYEQYF
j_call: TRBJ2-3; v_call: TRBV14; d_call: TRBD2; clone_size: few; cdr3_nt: TGTGCCAGCAGCCAAGAGGCGGGAGGCCGAAGTACGCAGTATTTT; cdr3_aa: CASSQEAGGRSTQYF
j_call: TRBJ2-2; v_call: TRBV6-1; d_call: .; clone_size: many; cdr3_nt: TGTGCCAGCAGGGACACAAACACCGGGGAGCTGTTTTTT; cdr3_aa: CASRDTNTGELFF
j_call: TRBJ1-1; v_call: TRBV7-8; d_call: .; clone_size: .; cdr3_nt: TGTGCCAGCAGCTTTAAGGGATCGGACACTGAAGCTTTCTTT; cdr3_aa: CASSFKGSDTEAFF
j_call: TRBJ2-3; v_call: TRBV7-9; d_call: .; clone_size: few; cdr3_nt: TGTGCCAGCAGCTTAGGGAACCGGCACGTGGATACGCAGTATTTT; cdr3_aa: CASSLGNRHVDTQYF
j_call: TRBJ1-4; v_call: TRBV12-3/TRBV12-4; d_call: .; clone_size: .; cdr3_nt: TGTGCCAGCAGTTTAGCCGGAGTAGTCGAAAAACTGTTTTTT; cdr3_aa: CASSLAGVVEKLFF
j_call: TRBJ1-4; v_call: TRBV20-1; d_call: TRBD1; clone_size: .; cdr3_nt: TGCAGTGCAATACCGACAGGGTCTAATGAAAAACTGTTTTTT; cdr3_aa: CSAIPTGSNEKLFF
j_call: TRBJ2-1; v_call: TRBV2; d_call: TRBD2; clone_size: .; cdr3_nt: TGTGCCAGCAGTGAGGAGGTACTAGCGGGAGGCAATGAGCAGTTCTTC; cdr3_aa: CASSEEVLAGGNEQFF
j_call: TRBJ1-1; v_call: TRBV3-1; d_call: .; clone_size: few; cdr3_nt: TGTGCCAGCAGCCAAGATTCGGCCCGAGAAGCTTTCTTT; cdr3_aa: CASSQDSAREAFF
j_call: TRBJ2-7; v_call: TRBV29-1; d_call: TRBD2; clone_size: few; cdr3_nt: TGCAGCGTAACCGGGACTAGCGGGAGGGCAAACAAGCAGTACTTC; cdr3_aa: CSVTGTSGRANKQYF
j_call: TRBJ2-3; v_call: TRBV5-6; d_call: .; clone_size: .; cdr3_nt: TGTGCCAGCAGCTTGGGGGGTCCTTCTGGCACAGATACGCAGTATTTT; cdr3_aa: CASSLGGPSGTDTQYF
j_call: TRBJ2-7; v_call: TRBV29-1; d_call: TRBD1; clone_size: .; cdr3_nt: TGCAGCGTCGGCGGACAGGGTCGAGGCGAGCAGTACTTC; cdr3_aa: CSVGGQGRGEQYF
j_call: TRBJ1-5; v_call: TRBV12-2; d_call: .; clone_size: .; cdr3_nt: TGTGCAAGTCGCTTGGCCGAACATAGGGGTGATCAGCCCCAGCATTTT; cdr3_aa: CASRLAEHRGDQPQHF
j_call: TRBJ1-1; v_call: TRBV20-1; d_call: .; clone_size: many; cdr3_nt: TGCAGTGCACAGCTTCAGAACACTGAAGCTTTCTTT; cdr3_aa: CSAQLQNTEAFF
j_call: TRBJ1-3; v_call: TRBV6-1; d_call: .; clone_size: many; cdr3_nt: TGTGCCAGCAGTACGGGTCCAGGGCCTGGAAACACCATATATTTT; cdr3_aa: CASSTGPGPGNTIYF
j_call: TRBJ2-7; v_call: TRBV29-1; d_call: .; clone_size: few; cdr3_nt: TGCAGCGTTGCCACGACTAGATCCTACGAGCAGTACTTC; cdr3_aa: CSVATTRSYEQYF
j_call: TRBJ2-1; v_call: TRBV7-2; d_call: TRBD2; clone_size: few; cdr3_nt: TGTGCCAGCAGCTTAGCCGGGACTATGAATGAGCAGTTCTTC; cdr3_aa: CASSLAGTMNEQFF
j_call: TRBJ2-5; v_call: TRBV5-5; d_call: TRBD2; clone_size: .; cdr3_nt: TGTGCCAGCAGCCCTAGCGGGGGGCGACAAGAGACCCAGTACTTC; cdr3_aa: CASSPSGGRQETQYF
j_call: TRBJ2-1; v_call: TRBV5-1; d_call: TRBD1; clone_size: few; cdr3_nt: TGCGCCAGCAGCTCCTCGACAGGGGGTGGCAATGAGCAGTTCTTC; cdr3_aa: CASSSSTGGGNEQFF
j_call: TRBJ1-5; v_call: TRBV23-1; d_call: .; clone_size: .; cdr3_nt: TGCGCCAGCAGTCAGCCGGGACTTGGCAATCAGCCCCAGCATTTT; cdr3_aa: CASSQPGLGNQPQHF
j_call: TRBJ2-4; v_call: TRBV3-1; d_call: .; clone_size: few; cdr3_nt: TGTGCCAGCAGCCAAGATTCGGGGGGCGCTGTCAAAAACATTCAGTACTTC; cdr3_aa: CASSQDSGGAVKNIQYF
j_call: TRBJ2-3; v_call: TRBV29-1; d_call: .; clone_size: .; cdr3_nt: TGCAGCGTTGATTACAGTATAACAGATACGCAGTATTTT; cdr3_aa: CSVDYSITDTQYF
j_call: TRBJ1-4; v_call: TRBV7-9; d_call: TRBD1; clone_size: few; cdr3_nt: TGTGCCAGCAGCTTAGCACAGGGGCTGGGTGAAAAACTGTTTTTT; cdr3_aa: CASSLAQGLGEKLFF
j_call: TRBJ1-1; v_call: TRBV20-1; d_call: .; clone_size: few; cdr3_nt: TGCAGTGCTAGAGATTTAAGGGTGAGGAACACTGAAGCTTTCTTT; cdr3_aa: CSARDLRVRNTEAFF